This T cell receptor beta chain was recorded in a study of control samples from healthy donors and cancer patients. The CDR3 length is 19 residues. V lost 8 bases to trimming and J lost 0 bases; unmatched junction nucleotides: 17. Germline V gives CDR1 MGHRA, CDR2 YSYEKL. TCRdb's copy holds only in-frame clones and misses some; the assay was immunoSEQ multiplex PCR. The sample holds around 63,000 clones, over 75% seen once. The receptor was isolated from a woman between 45 and 65 years old with head and neck cancer. The chain uses TRBV4-1 and TRBJ1-1; 11 bases agree with TRBD1. The sample taken for sequencing was PBMCs. CDR3 nucleotide sequence: TGCGCCAGCTACCTCAAGCCCCGGACAGGGGGCACTATGAACACTGAAGCTTTCTTT. Encoded protein: CASYLKPRTGGTMNTEAFF.